A single TCR beta chain is shown here with its context. Its antigen is still unknown. The CDR3 totals 12 residues. V shed 5 bases and J shed 4 bases, with 11 bases lying between them. Per germline, CDR1 DFQATT and CDR2 SNEGSKA (reference sequence). The record originates from a study of early T cells in non-severe SARS-CoV-2 infection. Overall study context: Bulk RNA taken from unsorted whole blood was sequenced, leaving chains unpaired.

TCRdb reprocessed the 5' RACE reads with MiXCR, giving one entry per CDR3 protein. The sample records tens of thousands of distinct CDR3 sequences, more than 9% being singletons. General study findings and limits: Lookups in VDJdb leaned toward anti-spike CD8 responses and missed private and CD4 specificities.

This clonotype was sampled from an adult who was a healthcare worker with PCR-confirmed SARS-CoV-2 infection or an uninfected control (not recorded which). The chain employs TRBV20-1 and TRBJ1-2, with D possibly being TRBD1 (5 bases). Sample: whole blood, taken at baseline. The CDR3 loop reads CSAQDRVYGYTF. DNA of the CDR3: TGCAGTGCTCAAGACAGAGTCTATGGCTACACCTTC.